Presented here are 15 T cell receptor beta chains from one specimen sequenced in a study of PD-1 blockade in classical Hodgkin lymphoma. Autologous stem cell transplantation was followed by relapse in every patient, and brentuximab vedotin exposure varied. TCRdb's table, derived via immunoSEQ multiplex PCR, lists solely in-frame clones and lacks some. Altogether fewer than 70,000 clones are present, about 88% being singletons, with the ten largest covering approximately 5.4%. This sample comprised peripheral blood mononuclear cells (PBMCs), obtained before the second cycle of nivolumab. These receptors were collected from a human donor with classical Hodgkin lymphoma.

The CDR3, as DNA: TGTGCCATCAGTGAGTCCGCGATCTTCTCGGATTCACCCCTCCACTTT. Protein sequence: CAISESAIFSDSPLHF. The V gene is TRBV10-3, the J gene TRBJ1-6; unclear D gene. The CDR3 extends over 16 amino acids. Deletions cut 0 bases from V and 8 bases from J, with 14 bases between. Germline V gene sequence: CDR1 ENHRY, CDR2 SYGVKD.

The chain employs TRBV6-5 and TRBJ1-1; D gene uncertain. The CDR3 loop spans 12 amino acids. The V end lost 2 bases, the J end lost 8 bases, and 9 bases lay between the germline ends. Germline CDR1 and CDR2: MNHEY and SVGAGI. CDR3 in DNA: TGTGCCAGCAGTTACCTAAGTGGGGAAGCTTTCTTT. Translation: CASSYLSGEAFF.

The J gene is TRBJ1-3, the V gene TRBV30; TRBD1 matches 7 bases. CDR1 and CDR2 (germline): GTSNPN, SVGIG (reference sequence). The CDR3 is 14 residues long. J lost 0 bases, V lost 5 bases, and 4 bases had no gene match. The CDR3 sequence: CAWAQGSSGNTIYF. CDR3 DNA sequence: TGTGCCTGGGCACAGGGGAGCTCTGGAAACACCATATATTTT.

This chain uses TRBV6-1 with TRBJ1-4; D is uncertain. CDR3 length equals 15 residues. Trimming cost V 0 bases and J 0 bases, with 5 bases left between them. Looked up from germline, CDR1 is MNHNS and CDR2 is SASEGT. The CDR3: CASSEAPTTNEKLFF. Here the CDR3 DNA reads TGTGCCAGCAGTGAAGCGCCCACAACTAATGAAAAACTGTTTTTT.

The rearrangement links TRBV5-1 to TRBJ1-1; 11 bases line up with TRBD1. This CDR3 is built from 16 residues. J lost 8 bases, V lost 4 bases, and 13 bases had no gene match. Germline V gives CDR1 SGHRS, CDR2 YFSETQ. The CDR3 DNA is TGCGCCAGCAGCATAACTCCCGGACAGGGGGCTTTAGAAGCTTTCTTT. Translated, it gives CASSITPGQGALEAFF.

This clone was picked up one time. The chain combines TRBV28 with TRBJ1-4; D is unclear. The germline V and J ends were trimmed by 6 bases and 7 bases, with 15 bases remaining between them. The CDR3 loop spans 14 amino acids. The germline V gene has CDR1 MDHEN and CDR2 SYDVKM. The CDR3 sequence: CASRRAGTGEKLFF. The DNA for the CDR3 is TGTGCCAGCAGGAGGGCAGGCACGGGTGAAAAACTGTTTTTT.

This chain joins TRBV5-1 and TRBJ1-2, with D tentatively TRBD1 (5 bases). This CDR3 spans 13 amino acids. CDR1 SGHRS and CDR2 YFSETQ come from the germline V gene. The V end was cut by 4 bases, the J end by 4 bases, with 11 bases between. CDR3: CASSPETVYGYTF. The DNA of the CDR3 is TGCGCCAGCAGCCCTGAGACAGTCTATGGCTACACCTTC.

In its sample, this clone was seen once. The chain employs TRBV5-1 and TRBJ2-2, with 7 nucleotides matching TRBD1. The junction had 8 bases not matched to a gene; V was cut back by 7 bases and J by 2 bases. Germline assignment: CDR1 SGHRS and CDR2 YFSETQ. This CDR3 spans 15 amino acids. In nucleotides, the CDR3 is TGCGCCAGCGGTCCGACAGGGTTTAACACCGGGGAGCTGTTTTTT. Translation: CASGPTGFNTGELFF.

This clone has only a few counts. This rearrangement joins TRBV28 to TRBJ2-7; 9 bases match TRBD2. The CDR3 is 14 amino acids. Per germline, CDR1 MDHEN and CDR2 SYDVKM. The V and J ends lost 3 bases and 6 bases, in that order; junction bases with no gene match: 6. Written as DNA, the CDR3 is TGTGCCAGCAGTTTTCGCGGGGGGGTTGGCGAGCAGTACTTC. Translating gives CASSFRGGVGEQYF.

J is TRBJ2-1 and V is TRBV19, with TRBD1 matching over 7 bases. The CDR3 contains 15 residues. In germline, CDR1 is LNHDA, CDR2 SQIVND (reference sequence). Trimming cost V 3 bases and J 3 bases; bases outside gene matches: 5. DNA of the CDR3: TGTGCCAGTAGTATCGGACAGGTCTTCTACAATGAGCAGTTCTTC. This codes for CASSIGQVFYNEQFF.

This rearrangement joins TRBV7-3 to TRBJ2-5, with D maybe TRBD1 (6 bases). The V end was cut by 5 bases, the J end by 2 bases, with 12 bases between. Germline loops: CDR1 SGHTA, CDR2 FQGTGA. The CDR3 is 14 amino acids. The CDR3 reads CASSATGLQETQYF. The CDR3 DNA is TGTGCCAGCAGCGCGACAGGTTTACAAGAGACCCAGTACTTC.

This clone was counted only a few times. Other DNA sequences in this sample translate to the same CDR3. The chain combines TRBV5-1 with TRBJ2-2, with D hard to call. This CDR3 spans 15 amino acids. V lost 0 bases, J lost 0 bases, and 6 bases lay in between. Germline CDR1 is SGHRS and CDR2 is YFSETQ. CDR3 in DNA: TGCGCCAGCAGCTTGGGGCTCGCGAACACCGGGGAGCTGTTTTTT. This gives the protein CASSLGLANTGELFF.

This clone has only a few counts. V gene TRBV5-1 combines with J gene TRBJ1-3; D not resolved. This CDR3 is 16 amino acids long. The V gene lost 0 bases and the J gene lost 0 bases, with 10 bases spanning the gap. Germline CDR1 is SGHRS and CDR2 is YFSETQ. CDR3 sequence reads: CASSLAAPNSGNTIYF. The DNA for the CDR3 is TGCGCCAGCAGCTTGGCTGCACCCAACTCTGGAAACACCATATATTTT.

This chain joins TRBV10-2 and TRBJ1-1; no definite D call. V was pared by 8 bases and J by 4 bases, with 14 bases between. Germline V CDR1 and CDR2: WSHSY, SAAADI. CDR3 length: 13 amino acids. The CDR3 is CASLVAESTEAFF. In nucleotides, the CDR3 is TGCGCCAGCCTGGTGGCAGAGAGCACTGAAGCTTTCTTT.

V and J are TRBV5-1 and TRBJ2-3; 8 nucleotides line up with TRBD1. The ends lost 5 bases at V and 7 bases at J; junction bases unmatched: 9. Germline CDR1 is SGHRS and CDR2 is YFSETQ. This CDR3 has 14 amino acids. The CDR3 DNA sequence: TGCGCCAGCAGTTCTGACAGGGGCTTGTATACGCAGTATTTT. Its protein product is CASSSDRGLYTQYF.